This T cell receptor beta chain was captured by sequencing in a study of cytotoxic CD8 clonotypes in ibrutinib-treated CLL (TCRdb year 2021). Study-wide context: The cohort was composed of some twelve relapsed/refractory and approximately 14 treatment-naive patients; IGHV unmutated status was identified in fewer than 18 patients. Responses were partial in some 24 patients and complete in 2; after median 68 months follow-up, roughly 14 stayed in remission and 12 progressed. Response samples were obtained after a median of 12 months of treatment, with a range of about 6 to 36 months. Samples averaged about 260,000 productive templates and just under 95,000 productive rearrangements. Longitudinal samples were obtainable from 26 of the 86 participants in the trial. Cryopreserved peripheral blood mononuclear cells were obtained before treatment, at response, and at either sustained remission or disease progression. All remission and progressive disease samples were collected while patients were still receiving ibrutinib.

A MiSeq instrument was used for deep resolution sequencing, which targeted depths ranging from 1 in 1 million up to 1 in 200,000 T cells, with coverage averaging 10x for each clonotype. The immunoSEQ hsTCRB Kit was used to generate the TCR beta libraries. In the original analysis: Data were analyzed with ImmunoSEQ Data Assistant and ImmunoSEQ Analyzer, with V, D and J genes assigned per IMGT definitions. Clonality was computed as one minus normalized Shannon entropy of productive rearrangement frequencies, ranging from 0 to 1. Only overrepresented clonotypes making up at least 0.05% of the repertoire of each patient were included in the public clonotype analysis. About a dozen repertoires from age-matched healthy donors, obtained from immuneACCESS, served as clonality controls. Held by TCRdb, this immuneACCESS table contains in-frame sequences only and omits some clones. Under half of the omission traces to an unresolved V gene where checked; the cause of the rest is unknown. The V and J calls and clone size come from that table; D and trimming were worked out from the DNA. Here the sample has about 76,000 clones; over 80% occur a single time. Of the sample, roughly 35% falls within the top ten clones.

What the authors observed across the whole study: Baseline clonality was found to be higher than that of age-matched healthy donors and was strongly correlated with circulating CD8+ T-cell counts. Public clonotypes were rare and either shrank or stayed stable during treatment, and the rise in clonality at ibrutinib response reflected expansion of private clonotypes. Lymph node repertoires were not examined, and the timing of sampling was not matched between patients in sustained remission and those whose disease progressed. At ibrutinib response clonality went up, during sustained remission it held steady, and at progression it dropped back toward baseline.

With respect to this clone: What antigen it recognizes has not been identified. Qualities for individual bases were not recorded, and no much larger clone is one base off.

V loses 2 bases at its end and J loses 3 bases; junction bases beyond the gene matches: 8. From the cysteine through the phenylalanine, the CDR3 covers 16 amino acids. Only the CDR3 DNA is retained, 48 bases long and in frame from the first base. CDR1 MNHNS and CDR2 SASEGT were looked up in the germline V gene. This sample's time point label indicates: approximately 25 months on ibrutinib. For TCR beta library preparation, around 2.2 micrograms of genomic DNA was extracted from cryopreserved PBMCs. High-throughput TCR beta sequencing was performed on longitudinal blood samples from CLL patients receiving ibrutinib monotherapy. The patients took part in an open-label, single-center phase 2 trial of ibrutinib monotherapy.

The TCR comes from a human donor with chronic lymphocytic leukemia. Here the chain combines TRBV6-1 and TRBJ2-7, and 9 junctional nucleotides match TRBD1. Sequenced material: PBMCs, taken after 24 months of ibrutinib treatment. In nucleotide form, the sequence is TGTGCCAGCAGTGAATCTTGGGGGGGACAGGGCTACGAGCAGTACTTC. Its coded protein is CASSESWGGQGYEQYF.